Sequencing of this T cell receptor (beta chain) was carried out in a study of T cell responses to AZD1222 COVID-19 vaccine. Clones were sequenced by immunoSEQ multiplex PCR, and TCRdb holds only the in-frame ones, with some missing. The profile shows 95,000 to 130,000 clones, 70% to 90% of them singletons. The study, taken as a whole, reports: Unmutated variant regions reportedly attract nearly half of all spike-specific TCRs. Clonal diversity was possibly underestimated, and white British individuals and females predominated among donors.

Concerning this clone itself: Its specificity is unknown.

Looked up from germline, CDR1 is LGHDT and CDR2 is YNNKEL (reference sequence). The V end was cut by 0 bases, the J end by 11 bases, with 17 bases between. There are 16 residues in the CDR3. The sample consisted of peripheral blood, taken on day 0 of MenACWY control vaccination. This chain links TRBV3-1 (or the pseudogene TRBV3-2) with TRBJ1-6; D gene ambiguous. This sequence originates from an adult in good health. CDR3 residues: CASSQDWASVAAPLHF. The CDR3 DNA follows: TGTGCCAGCAGCCAAGACTGGGCGTCCGTGGCGGCACCCCTCCACTTT.